The 2 T cell receptor beta chains below come from one sample, sequenced in a study of tissue T cells after allogeneic stem cell transplantation (dated by TCRdb to between 2020 and 2023). The receptor library was made with the immunoSEQ multiplex PCR assay. Not all clones reach the TCRdb copy of this immuneACCESS table, which keeps in-frame sequences only. Checked studies attribute under half of the gap to unresolved V genes and leave the rest unexplained. For this sample the table gives several thousand clones, of which around 70% were detected only once. The ten largest account for 15% to 20% of the sample. The time point label here, explained by the study, means: human tissue collected at research (rapid) autopsy. The starting material was tissue from the right colon, obtained at autopsy. The receptors originated from a male donor aged 60 or older with lung cancer.

This clone showed up just once. The chain employs TRBV3-1 (or the pseudogene TRBV3-2) and TRBJ2-3, with 7 positions matching TRBD2. The trim removed 4 bases at V and 2 bases at J, leaving 9 bases unmatched. The germline CDR1 and CDR2 sequences are LGHDT and YNNKEL (reference sequence). The CDR3 has 16 residues. The CDR3 DNA is TGTGCCAGCAGCCTCCTGGGCGGGAGAGACACAGATACGCAGTATTTT. Its protein product is CASSLLGGRDTDTQYF.

The V gene is TRBV27, the J gene TRBJ1-1, with D possibly being TRBD1 (5 bases). This CDR3 spans 13 amino acids. The V gene's germline CDR1 is MNHEY and CDR2 SMNVEV (reference sequence). Trimming cost V 4 bases and J 4 bases, with 10 bases left between them. The DNA of the CDR3 is TGTGCCAGCAGTTGGTCCAGGGTCACTGAAGCTTTCTTT. It is translated as CASSWSRVTEAFF.